The next 8 T cell receptor beta chains were all read from a single sample in a study of human thymus T cells. TCRdb's table, derived via immunoSEQ multiplex PCR, lists solely in-frame clones and lacks some. This table holds 70,000 to 75,000 clones, 95% found once. The study used thymus tissue resected during corrective heart surgery. Sequenced sample: thymus tissue. These receptors were obtained from a girl in the first two years of life with a congenital heart defect but otherwise immunologically healthy.

This chain links TRBV15 with TRBJ1-4, with D possibly being TRBD1 (5 bases). CDR1 and CDR2 from the germline V gene are LNHNV and YYDKDF (reference sequence). This CDR3 has 19 residues. The V and J ends lost 0 bases and 0 bases respectively, with 17 bases between them. CDR3 amino acids: CATSRDWGTWEATNEKLFF. CDR3 nucleotide sequence: TGTGCCACCAGCAGAGATTGGGGGACTTGGGAGGCAACTAATGAAAAACTGTTTTTT.

This clone was seen just once. V usage is TRBV27 and J usage is TRBJ2-1, with TRBD2 identical over 14 bases. This CDR3 comprises 17 residues. Germline V lookup: CDR1 MNHEY, CDR2 SMNVEV (reference sequence). The V gene end was trimmed by 7 bases and the J gene end by 7 bases; junction bases not matched to a gene: 12. The CDR3 is CASKMTSGGAAYNEQFF. The CDR3 DNA reads TGTGCCAGCAAGATGACTAGCGGGGGGGCAGCGTATAATGAGCAGTTCTTC.

The CDR3 sequence is CASSQVRGKCWYEQYF. The CDR3 coding sequence is TGTGCCAGCAGCCAAGTACGCGGGAAGTGCTGGTACGAGCAGTACTTC. The chain uses TRBV4-2 and TRBJ2-7; maybe TRBD2 (6 bases). In germline, CDR1 is LGHNA, CDR2 YNFKEQ. The CDR3 covers 16 residues. V was trimmed by 1 base and J by 4 bases, leaving 17 bases between them.

CDR3 in DNA: TGTGCCAGCAGCTTACTTCCAGGTATAGACACCTTC. As protein: CASSLLPGIDTF. The chain recombines TRBV7-2 with TRBJ1-2; D is ambiguous. The germline V gene has CDR1 SGHTA and CDR2 FQGNSA. The ends were cut back, 2 bases at V and 12 bases at J, with 13 bases in the middle. The CDR3 has 12 amino acids.

The sample holds one count of this clone. This rearrangement joins TRBV6-5 to TRBJ1-2; D may be TRBD1 (5 bases). V was trimmed by 4 bases and J by 0 bases, leaving 12 bases between them. CDR1 and CDR2 from the germline V gene are MNHEY and SVGAGI. The CDR3 spans 15 residues. The CDR3 DNA reads TGTGCCAGCAGTTCTCGGGACGGTACTAACTATGGCTACACCTTC. It translates to CASSSRDGTNYGYTF.

The V call is TRBV5-5, the J call TRBJ1-2; D unclear. The V end was cut by 6 bases, the J end by 14 bases, with 29 bases between. The CDR3 is 15 residues long. Germline assignment: CDR1 SGHKS and CDR2 YYEKEE (reference sequence). CDR3 coding DNA: TGTGCCAGCAATACCGGACCAACTGACGTCATGGGGAGGACCTTC. Translating it yields CASNTGPTDVMGRTF.

The rearrangement uses TRBV5-1 and TRBJ2-3; D is possibly TRBD1 or TRBD2 (6 bases each). Trimming stripped 0 bases from V and 6 bases from J, with 23 bases between. The CDR3 runs 18 residues. Germline V gene data show CDR1 as SGHRS and CDR2 as YFSETQ. Here the CDR3 DNA reads TGCGCCAGCAGCTTGGTCCCCCGGGGGCCGCGGGCGGGGGATACGCAGTATTTT. This gives the protein CASSLVPRGPRAGDTQYF.

This chain uses TRBV6-1 with TRBJ2-2, with TRBD2 matching 12 bases. Germline V gene sequence: CDR1 MNHNS, CDR2 SASEGT. This CDR3 comprises 18 residues. V was clipped by 4 bases and J by 1 base; unmatched bases: 7. The CDR3, as DNA: TGTGCCAGCAGTGGGCTAGCGGGAGGGCCCCAGAACACCGGGGAGCTGTTTTTT. Translation gives CASSGLAGGPQNTGELFF.